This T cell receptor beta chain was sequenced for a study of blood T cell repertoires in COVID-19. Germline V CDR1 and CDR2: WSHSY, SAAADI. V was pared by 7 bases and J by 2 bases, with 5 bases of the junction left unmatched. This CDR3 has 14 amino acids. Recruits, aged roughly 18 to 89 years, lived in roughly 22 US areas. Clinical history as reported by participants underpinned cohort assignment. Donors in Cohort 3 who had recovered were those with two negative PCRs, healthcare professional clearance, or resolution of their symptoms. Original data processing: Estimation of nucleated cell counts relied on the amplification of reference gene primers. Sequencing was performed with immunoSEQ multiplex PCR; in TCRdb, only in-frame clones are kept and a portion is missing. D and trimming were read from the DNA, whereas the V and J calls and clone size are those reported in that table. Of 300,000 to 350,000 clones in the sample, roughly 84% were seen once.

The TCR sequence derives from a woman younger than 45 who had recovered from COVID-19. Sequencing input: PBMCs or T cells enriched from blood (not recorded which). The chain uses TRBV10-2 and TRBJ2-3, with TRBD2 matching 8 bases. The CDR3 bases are TGCGCCAGCACCGCAGCGGGGGTCACAGATACGCAGTATTTT. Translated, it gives CASTAAGVTDTQYF.